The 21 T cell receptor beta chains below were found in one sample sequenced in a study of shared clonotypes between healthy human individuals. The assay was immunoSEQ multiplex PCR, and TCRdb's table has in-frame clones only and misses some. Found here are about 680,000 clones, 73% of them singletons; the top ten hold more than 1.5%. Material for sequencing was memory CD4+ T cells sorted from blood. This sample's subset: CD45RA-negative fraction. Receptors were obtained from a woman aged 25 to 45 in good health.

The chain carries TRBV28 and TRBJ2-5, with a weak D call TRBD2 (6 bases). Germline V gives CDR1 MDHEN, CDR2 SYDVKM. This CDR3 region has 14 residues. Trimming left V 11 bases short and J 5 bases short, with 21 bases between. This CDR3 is CAGGRNGGTETQYF. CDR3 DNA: TGTGCCGGGGGGAGAAATGGCGGGACGGAGACCCAGTACTTC.

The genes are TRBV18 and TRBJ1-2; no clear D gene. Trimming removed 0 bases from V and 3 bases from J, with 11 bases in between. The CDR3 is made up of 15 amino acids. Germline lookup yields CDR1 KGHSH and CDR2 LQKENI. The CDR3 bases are TGTGCCAGCTCACCACCTTCGGCTCCGGACTATGGCTACACCTTC. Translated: CASSPPSAPDYGYTF.

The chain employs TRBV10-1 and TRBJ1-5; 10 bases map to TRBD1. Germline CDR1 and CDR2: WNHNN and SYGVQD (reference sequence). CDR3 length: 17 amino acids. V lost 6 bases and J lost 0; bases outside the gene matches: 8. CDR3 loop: CASRKGQGNPSNQPQHF. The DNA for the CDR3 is TGCGCCAGCAGGAAGGGACAGGGGAATCCTAGCAATCAGCCCCAGCATTTT.

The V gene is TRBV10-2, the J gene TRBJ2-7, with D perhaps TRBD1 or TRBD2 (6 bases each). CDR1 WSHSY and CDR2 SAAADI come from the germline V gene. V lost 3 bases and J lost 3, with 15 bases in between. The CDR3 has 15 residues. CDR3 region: CASSDRGRINYEQYF. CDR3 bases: TGCGCCAGCAGTGATAGGGGGAGGATCAACTACGAGCAGTACTTC.

DNA for the CDR3: TGTGCCAGCAGCGTCCAGGGTCTTAGCAATCAGCCCCAGCATTTT. Translating gives CASSVQGLSNQPQHF. The chain has TRBV6-1 and TRBJ1-5, with D perhaps matching TRBD1 (5 bases). V was trimmed by 6 bases and J by 0 bases, leaving 12 bases between them. The CDR3 contains 15 residues. CDR1 and CDR2 from the germline V gene are MNHNS and SASEGT.

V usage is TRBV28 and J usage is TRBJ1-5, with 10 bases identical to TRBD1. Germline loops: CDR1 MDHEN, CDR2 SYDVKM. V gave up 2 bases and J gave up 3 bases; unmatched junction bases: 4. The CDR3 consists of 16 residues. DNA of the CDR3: TGTGCCAGCAGTTTACCGGGACAGGGGATCAATCAGCCCCAGCATTTT. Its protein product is CASSLPGQGINQPQHF.

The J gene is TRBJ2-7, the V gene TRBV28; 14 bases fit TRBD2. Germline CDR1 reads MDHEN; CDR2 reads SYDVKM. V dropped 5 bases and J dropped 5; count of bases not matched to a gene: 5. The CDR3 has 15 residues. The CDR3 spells CASSPGTSGRNEQYF. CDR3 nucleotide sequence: TGTGCCAGCAGTCCGGGGACTAGCGGGAGAAACGAGCAGTACTTC.

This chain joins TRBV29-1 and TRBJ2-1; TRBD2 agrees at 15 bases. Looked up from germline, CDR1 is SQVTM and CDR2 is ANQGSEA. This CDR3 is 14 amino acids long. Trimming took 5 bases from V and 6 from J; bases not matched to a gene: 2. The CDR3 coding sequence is TGCAGCGTTTGGACTAGCGGGAGGGCCAATGAGCAGTTCTTC. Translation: CSVWTSGRANEQFF.

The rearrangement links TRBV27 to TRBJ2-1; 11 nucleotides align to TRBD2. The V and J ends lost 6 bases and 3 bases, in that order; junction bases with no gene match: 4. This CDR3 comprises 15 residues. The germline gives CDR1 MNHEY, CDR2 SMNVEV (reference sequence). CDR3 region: CASRRGLADYNEQFF. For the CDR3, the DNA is TGTGCCAGCAGGAGGGGACTAGCGGACTACAATGAGCAGTTCTTC.

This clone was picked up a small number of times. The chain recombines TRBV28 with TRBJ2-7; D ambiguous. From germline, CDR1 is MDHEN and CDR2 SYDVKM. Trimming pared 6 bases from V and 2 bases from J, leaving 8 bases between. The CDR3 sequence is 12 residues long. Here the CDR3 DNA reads TGTGCCAGCAGCCCTCAGGCCTACGAGCAGTACTTC. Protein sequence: CASSPQAYEQYF.

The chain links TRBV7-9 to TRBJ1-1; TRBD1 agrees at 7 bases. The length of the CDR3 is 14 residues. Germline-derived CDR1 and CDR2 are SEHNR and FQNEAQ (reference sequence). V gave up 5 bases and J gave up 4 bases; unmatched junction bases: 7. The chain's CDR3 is CASSAGQAGTEAFF. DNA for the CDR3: TGTGCCAGCAGCGCAGGACAGGCGGGCACTGAAGCTTTCTTT.

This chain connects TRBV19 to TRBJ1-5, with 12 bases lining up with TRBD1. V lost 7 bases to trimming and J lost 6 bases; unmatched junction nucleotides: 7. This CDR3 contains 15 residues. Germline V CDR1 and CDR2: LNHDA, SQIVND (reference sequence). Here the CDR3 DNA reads TGTGCCAGTAAGCCGGGACAGGGGGCTGGTCAGCCCCAGCATTTT. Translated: CASKPGQGAGQPQHF.

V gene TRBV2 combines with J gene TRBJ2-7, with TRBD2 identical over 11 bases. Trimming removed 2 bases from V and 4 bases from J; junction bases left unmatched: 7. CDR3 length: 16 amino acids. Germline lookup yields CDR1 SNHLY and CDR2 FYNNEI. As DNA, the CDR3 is TGTGCCAGCAGTGAACGTGAGACTAGCGGGACGTACGAGCAGTACTTC. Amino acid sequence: CASSERETSGTYEQYF.

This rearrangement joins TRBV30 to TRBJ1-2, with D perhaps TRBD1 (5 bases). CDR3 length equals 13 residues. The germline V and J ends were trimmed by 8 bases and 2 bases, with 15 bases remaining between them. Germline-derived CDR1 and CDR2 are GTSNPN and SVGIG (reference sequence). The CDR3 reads CAGSKGRNYGYTF. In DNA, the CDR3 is TGTGCCGGAAGCAAGGGGAGGAACTATGGCTACACCTTC.

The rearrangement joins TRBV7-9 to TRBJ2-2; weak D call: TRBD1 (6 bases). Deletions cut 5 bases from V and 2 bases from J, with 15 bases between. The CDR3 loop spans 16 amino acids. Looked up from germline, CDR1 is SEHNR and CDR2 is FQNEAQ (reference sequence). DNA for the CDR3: TGTGCCAGCAGCCCCGACCTAGGGGGAAACACCGGGGAGCTGTTTTTT. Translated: CASSPDLGGNTGELFF.

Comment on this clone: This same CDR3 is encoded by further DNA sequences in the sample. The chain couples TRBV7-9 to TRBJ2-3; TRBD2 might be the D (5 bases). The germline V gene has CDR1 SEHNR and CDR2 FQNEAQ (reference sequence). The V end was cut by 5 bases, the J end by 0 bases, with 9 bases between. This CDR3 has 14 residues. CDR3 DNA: TGTGCCAGCAGCGGTAGCGAAAGCACAGATACGCAGTATTTT. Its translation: CASSGSESTDTQYF.

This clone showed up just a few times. The CDR3 DNA reads as TGTGCCAGCACCCGGGAGGCCTCCTACGAGCAGTACTTC. Protein sequence: CASTREASYEQYF. The V gene is TRBV11-1, the J gene TRBJ2-7; 7 bases map to TRBD2. This CDR3 has 13 residues. Losses at the gene ends were 7 bases for V and 0 bases for J; bases not matched to a gene: 3. Germline-derived CDR1 and CDR2 are SGHAT and FQDESV (reference sequence).

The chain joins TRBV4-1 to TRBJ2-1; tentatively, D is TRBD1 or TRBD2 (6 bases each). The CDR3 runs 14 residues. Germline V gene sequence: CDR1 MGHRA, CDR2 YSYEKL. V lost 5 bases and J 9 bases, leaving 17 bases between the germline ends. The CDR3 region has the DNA TGCGCCAGCAGCATCCGGGGGCAGTGGAGTGAGCAGTTCTTC. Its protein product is CASSIRGQWSEQFF.

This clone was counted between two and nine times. DNA of the CDR3: TGTGCCAGCAGTTTAGGTAGCGGGAGGAACGAGCAGTACTTC. Translation gives CASSLGSGRNEQYF. The chain combines TRBV27 with TRBJ2-7; TRBD2 agrees at 10 bases. Germline CDR1 MNHEY, CDR2 SMNVEV (reference sequence). The V segment lost 2 bases and the J segment 5 bases; nucleotides outside the gene matches: 3. The CDR3 runs 14 residues.

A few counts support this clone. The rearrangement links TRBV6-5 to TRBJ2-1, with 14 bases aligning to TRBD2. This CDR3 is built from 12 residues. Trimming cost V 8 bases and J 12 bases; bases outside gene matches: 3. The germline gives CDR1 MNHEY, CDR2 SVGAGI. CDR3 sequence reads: CASGTSGGRQFF. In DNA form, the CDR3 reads TGTGCCAGCGGGACTAGCGGGGGACGGCAGTTCTTC.

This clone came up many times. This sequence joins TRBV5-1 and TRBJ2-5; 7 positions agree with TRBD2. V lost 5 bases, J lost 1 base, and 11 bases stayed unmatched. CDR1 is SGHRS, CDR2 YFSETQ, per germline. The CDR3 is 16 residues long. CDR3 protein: CASSSTSGARQETQYF. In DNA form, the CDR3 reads TGCGCCAGCAGTTCCACAAGCGGGGCCCGCCAAGAGACCCAGTACTTC.